This record concerns one T cell receptor beta chain sequence. Its specificity is unknown. The table came from immunoSEQ multiplex PCR; TCRdb's copy has only in-frame clones and leaves some out. Of a few million clones listed, around nine tenths are singletons. The record originates from a study of shared clonotypes between healthy human individuals. Per germline, CDR1 LNHDA and CDR2 SQIVND (reference sequence). This CDR3 comprises 15 residues. With 0 bases removed from V and 6 bases from J, the gap between germline ends came to 9 bases. Notes on the study in general: Since donors were few, the genetic and exposure-history diversity represented was limited.

The material sequenced was naive CD4+ T cells sorted from blood. Subset denoted: CD45RA+ positively selected. The sequence was collected from a man younger than 35 in good health. V is TRBV19 and J is TRBJ1-6; no definite D call. This chain's CDR3 is CASSIDGARNSPLHF. CDR3 nucleotide sequence: TGTGCCAGTAGTATAGACGGAGCTCGTAATTCACCCCTCCACTTT.